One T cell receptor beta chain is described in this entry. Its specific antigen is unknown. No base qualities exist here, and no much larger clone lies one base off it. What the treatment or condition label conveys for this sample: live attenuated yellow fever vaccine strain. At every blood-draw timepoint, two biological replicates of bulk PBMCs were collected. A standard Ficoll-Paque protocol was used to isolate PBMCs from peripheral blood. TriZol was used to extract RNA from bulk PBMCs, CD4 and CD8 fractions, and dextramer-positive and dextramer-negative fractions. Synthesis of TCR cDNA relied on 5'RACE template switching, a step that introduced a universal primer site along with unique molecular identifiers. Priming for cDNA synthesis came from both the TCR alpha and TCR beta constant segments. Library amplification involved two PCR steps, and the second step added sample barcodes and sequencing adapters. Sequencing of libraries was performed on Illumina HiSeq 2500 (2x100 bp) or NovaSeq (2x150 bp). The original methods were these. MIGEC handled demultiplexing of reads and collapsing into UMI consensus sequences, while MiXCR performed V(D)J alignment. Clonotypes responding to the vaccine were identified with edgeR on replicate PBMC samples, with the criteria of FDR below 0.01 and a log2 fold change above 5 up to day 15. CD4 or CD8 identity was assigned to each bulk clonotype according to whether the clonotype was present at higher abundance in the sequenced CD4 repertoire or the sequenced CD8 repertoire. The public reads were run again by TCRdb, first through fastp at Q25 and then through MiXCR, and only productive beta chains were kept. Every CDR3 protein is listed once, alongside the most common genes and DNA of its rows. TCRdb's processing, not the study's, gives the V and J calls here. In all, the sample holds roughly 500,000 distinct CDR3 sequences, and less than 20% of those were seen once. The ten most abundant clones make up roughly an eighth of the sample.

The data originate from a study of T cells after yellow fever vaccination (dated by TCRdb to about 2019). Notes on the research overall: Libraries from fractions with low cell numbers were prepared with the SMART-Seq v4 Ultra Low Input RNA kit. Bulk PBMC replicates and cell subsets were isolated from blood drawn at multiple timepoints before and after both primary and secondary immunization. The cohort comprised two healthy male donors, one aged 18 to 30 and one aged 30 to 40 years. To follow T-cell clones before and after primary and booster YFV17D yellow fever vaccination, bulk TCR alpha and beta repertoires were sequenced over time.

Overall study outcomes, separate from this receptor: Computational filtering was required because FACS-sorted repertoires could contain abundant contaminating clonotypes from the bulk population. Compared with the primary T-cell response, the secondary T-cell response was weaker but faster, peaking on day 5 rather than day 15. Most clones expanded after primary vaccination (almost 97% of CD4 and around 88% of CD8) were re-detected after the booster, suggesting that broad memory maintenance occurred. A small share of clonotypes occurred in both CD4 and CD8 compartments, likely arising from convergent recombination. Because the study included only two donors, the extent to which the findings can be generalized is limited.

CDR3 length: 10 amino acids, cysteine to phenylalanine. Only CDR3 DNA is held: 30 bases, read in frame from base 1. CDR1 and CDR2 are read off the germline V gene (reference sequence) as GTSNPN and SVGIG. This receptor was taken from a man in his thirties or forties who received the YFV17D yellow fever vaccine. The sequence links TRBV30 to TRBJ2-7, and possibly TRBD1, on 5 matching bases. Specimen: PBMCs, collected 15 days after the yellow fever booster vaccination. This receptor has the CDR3 CGTLTYEQYF. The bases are TGTGGGACACTAACCTACGAGCAGTACTTC.